The entry below describes one TCR beta chain. Its specificity is unknown. This sample is part of a study of T-cell reconstitution after alpha-beta-depleted transplantation in children. Study observations and caveats: As was reported, about two months after transplant, alpha-beta T cells came from several hundred expanded graft clones. Newly generated T cells supplied most T-cell counts and diversity one year post-transplant.

The length of the CDR3 is 14 residues. V trimming: 8 bases; J trimming: 2 bases; junction bases outside the gene matches: 8. The germline V gene has CDR1 SGHTA and CDR2 FQGNSA. The library targeted TCRbeta and was prepared with unique molecular identifiers. MiXCR, applied by TCRdb to the PCR reads, yields one record per CDR3 protein. The data show 330,000 or so distinct CDR3 sequences, 7.5% to 9% seen once. The sequence was collected from a female patient aged 2-10 years who had a stem cell transplant for Fanconi anemia, so the T cells may come from the graft donor. The sequenced sample was peripheral blood, obtained 360 days after TCRalphabeta/CD19-depleted stem cell transplant. The chain is built from TRBV7-2 and TRBJ2-5; 7 nucleotides align to TRBD1. The CDR3 reads CASGRDRAQETQYF. CDR3 DNA: TGTGCCAGCGGCAGGGACAGAGCACAAGAGACCCAGTACTTC.